The 30 T cell receptor beta chains below come from one sample, sequenced in a study of cytomegalovirus exposure and HLA in healthy donors. Clones were sequenced by immunoSEQ multiplex PCR, and TCRdb holds only the in-frame ones, with some missing. This table has more than 90,000 clones, roughly 92% appearing once. The sample consisted of PBMCs. These receptors originate from a woman in her 30s in good health and CMV-seropositive.

V usage is TRBV7-2 and J usage is TRBJ2-5; 15 bases line up with TRBD2. Trimming cost V 5 bases and J 4 bases; bases outside gene matches: 11. CDR1 is SGHTA and CDR2 is FQGNSA in the germline V gene. The length of the CDR3 is 18 residues. The CDR3 spells CASSLRWTSGRATETQYF. DNA for the CDR3: TGTGCCAGCAGCCTCCGCTGGACTAGCGGGAGGGCCACAGAGACCCAGTACTTC.

This rearrangement joins TRBV7-2 to TRBJ2-7; 9 bases agree with TRBD1. J was trimmed by 6 bases and V by 5 bases; bases with no gene match: 8. Per the germline V gene, CDR1 is SGHTA and CDR2 is FQGNSA. The CDR3 totals 14 residues. CDR3 amino acids: CASSPGQGPLEQYF. CDR3 coding DNA: TGTGCCAGCAGCCCGGGACAGGGACCTCTCGAGCAGTACTTC.

The rearrangement joins TRBV4-3 to TRBJ2-3, with D possibly being TRBD2 (6 bases). Germline lookup yields CDR1 LGHNA and CDR2 YSLEER. The CDR3 length is 14 residues. V was pared by 3 bases and J by 0 bases, with 7 bases between. The CDR3 region is CASSQDYSTDTQYF. Here the CDR3 DNA reads TGCGCCAGCAGCCAGGACTATAGCACAGATACGCAGTATTTT.

V usage is TRBV27 and J usage is TRBJ2-1; 13 bases agree with TRBD2. Germline V gene sequence: CDR1 MNHEY, CDR2 SMNVEV (reference sequence). The CDR3 loop spans 20 amino acids. The V gene end was trimmed by 3 bases and the J gene end by 0 bases; junction bases not matched to a gene: 11. The chain's CDR3 is CASSFTGLAGEISSYNEQFF. The CDR3, as DNA: TGTGCCAGCAGTTTTACCGGACTAGCGGGAGAAATTAGCTCCTACAATGAGCAGTTCTTC.

V and J are TRBV19 and TRBJ2-3; 11 nucleotides match TRBD2. The V and J ends lost 3 bases and 5 bases, in that order; junction bases with no gene match: 7. Germline values: CDR1 LNHDA, CDR2 SQIVND (reference sequence). The CDR3 totals 16 residues. The chain's CDR3 is CASSIVAGGRVDTQYF. CDR3 in DNA: TGTGCCAGTAGTATCGTAGCGGGAGGGCGCGTAGATACGCAGTATTTT.

This chain uses TRBV6-1 with TRBJ2-1; no clear D gene. The CDR3 length is 16 residues. CDR1 and CDR2 (germline): MNHNS, SASEGT. V dropped 0 bases and J dropped 1 base, with 10 bases sitting between them. CDR3 in DNA: TGTGCCAGCAGTGAAGCGCACAGTGCGTCCTACAATGAGCAGTTCTTC. It codes for CASSEAHSASYNEQFF.

The chain employs TRBV2 and TRBJ1-4; D perhaps matches TRBD1 (5 bases). The V end was cut by 7 bases, the J end by 5 bases, with 14 bases between. Per germline, CDR1 SNHLY and CDR2 FYNNEI. The CDR3 extends over 14 amino acids. The CDR3 is CASITDSRNEKLFF. The CDR3 bases are TGTGCCAGCATTACCGACAGCAGAAATGAAAAACTGTTTTTT.

The sample holds one count of this clone. The chain recombines TRBV7-6 with TRBJ2-7, with 10 bases identical to TRBD2. V was clipped by 2 bases and J by 2 bases; unmatched bases: 12. CDR1 SGHVS and CDR2 FNYEAQ come from the germline V gene. The CDR3 consists of 18 residues. The CDR3 protein is CASSLKPSGSGAAYEQYF. Here the CDR3 DNA reads TGTGCCAGCAGCTTAAAGCCTAGCGGGAGTGGTGCTGCCTACGAGCAGTACTTC.

The chain carries TRBV27 and TRBJ2-1, with 7 bases aligning to TRBD2. Germline V lookup: CDR1 MNHEY, CDR2 SMNVEV (reference sequence). The CDR3 consists of 14 residues. Trimming took 8 bases from V and 4 from J; bases not matched to a gene: 8. CDR3 nucleotide sequence: TGTGCCAGCGGCCCCGCGGGGGTATACAATGAGCAGTTCTTC. Translation gives CASGPAGVYNEQFF.

The chain links TRBV2 to TRBJ2-3; 11 bases line up with TRBD2. CDR1 SNHLY and CDR2 FYNNEI come from the germline V gene. The CDR3 has 16 amino acids. The V segment lost 5 bases and the J segment 0 bases; nucleotides outside the gene matches: 4. In DNA form, the CDR3 reads TGTGCCAGCAGTAGACGGACTAGCGGGAGCACAGATACGCAGTATTTT. It specifies CASSRRTSGSTDTQYF.

The rearrangement links TRBV11-2 to TRBJ2-5; D not resolved. Germline lookup yields CDR1 SGHAT and CDR2 FQNNGV. The CDR3 consists of 13 residues. V was shortened by 0 bases and J by 7 bases, with 9 bases between the two germline ends. CDR3 amino acids: CASSLEALGTQYF. CDR3 in DNA: TGTGCCAGCAGCTTAGAGGCCCTTGGGACCCAGTACTTC.

The rearrangement joins TRBV5-5 to TRBJ2-3; possible D gene TRBD1, 6 bases. Germline loops: CDR1 SGHKS, CDR2 YYEKEE (reference sequence). The CDR3 length is 19 residues. Trimming removed 0 bases from V and 3 bases from J, with 23 bases in between. The CDR3 bases are TGTGCCAGCAGCTTGGGGGTTCTCCGACAGGTATCTGTTACAGATACGCAGTATTTT. The encoded protein is CASSLGVLRQVSVTDTQYF. The full variable domain, in which reference TRBV5-5 and TRBJ2-3 provide the parts outside the CDR3, is DAGVTQSPTHLIKTRGQQVTLRCSPISGHKSVSWYQQVLGQGPQFIFQYYEKEERGRGNFPDRFSARQFPNYSSELNVNALLLGDSALYLCASSLGVLRQVSVTDTQYFGPGTRLTVL.

CDR3 DNA: TGCGCCAGCAGCCAAGCCAGGGATCCCCCCTACGAGCAGTACTTC. This gives the protein CASSQARDPPYEQYF. This sequence joins TRBV4-1 and TRBJ2-7; D might be TRBD1 (5 bases). The CDR3 is 15 residues long. V was pared by 1 base and J by 2 bases, with 12 bases between. Germline CDR1 is MGHRA and CDR2 is YSYEKL.

The V gene is TRBV15, the J gene TRBJ2-7; D not resolved. CDR3 length: 14 amino acids. Trimming removed 1 base from V and 2 bases from J, with 9 bases in between. From germline, CDR1 is LNHNV and CDR2 YYDKDF (reference sequence). The CDR3 protein is CATSRVGRTYEQYF. The CDR3 coding sequence is TGTGCCACCAGCAGAGTTGGCAGAACCTACGAGCAGTACTTC. The complete variable domain, with remaining parts taken from reference TRBV15 and TRBJ2-7, reads DAMVIQNPRYQVTQFGKPVTLSCSQTLNHNVMYWYQQKSSQAPKLLFHYYDKDFNNEADTPDNFQSRRPNTSFCFLDIRSPGLGDTAMYLCATSRVGRTYEQYFGPGTRLTVT.

V is TRBV28 and J is TRBJ2-3; D gene uncertain. The CDR3 has 12 residues. Trimming cost V 7 bases and J 1 base, with 6 bases left between them. Per germline, CDR1 MDHEN and CDR2 SYDVKM. The CDR3 is CASTSGTDTQYF. CDR3 nucleotides: TGTGCCAGCACCTCAGGCACAGATACGCAGTATTTT.

J is TRBJ2-4 and V is TRBV7-9; a possible D gene is TRBD2 (5 bases). V lost 1 base and J 1 base, leaving 11 bases between the germline ends. This CDR3 contains 16 residues. In germline, CDR1 is SEHNR, CDR2 FQNEAQ (reference sequence). The CDR3 coding sequence is TGTGCCAGCAGCTTAGGGTCGGGGTCCGCCAAAAACATTCAGTACTTC. Its translation is CASSLGSGSAKNIQYF. Full variable domain (rest looked up from reference TRBV7-9 and TRBJ2-4): DTGVSQNPRHKITKRGQNVTFRCDPISEHNRLYWYRQTLGQGPEFLTYFQNEAQLEKSRLLSDRFSAERPKGSFSTLEIQRTEQGDSAMYLCASSLGSGSAKNIQYFGAGTRLSVL.

The gene calls are TRBV19 and TRBJ2-3; D is perhaps TRBD1 (7 bases). Germline V gene lookup returns CDR1 LNHDA and CDR2 SQIVND (reference sequence). This CDR3 comprises 17 residues. V lost 10 bases and J 0 bases, leaving 23 bases between the germline ends. In nucleotides, the CDR3 is TGTGCCACCCAGGGGGGCTCGCTCATGACTAGCACAGATACGCAGTATTTT. This sequence encodes CATQGGSLMTSTDTQYF.

The genes are TRBV28 and TRBJ1-4; D gene uncertain. Germline loops: CDR1 MDHEN, CDR2 SYDVKM. V shed 6 bases and J shed 0 bases, with 8 bases lying between them. The CDR3 contains 14 residues. CDR3 in amino acids: CASRRHTTNEKLFF. CDR3 bases: TGTGCCAGCAGGAGACATACAACTAATGAAAAACTGTTTTTT. The variable domain in full, with the rest retrieved from reference TRBV28 and TRBJ1-4, is DVKVTQSSRYLVKRTGEKVFLECVQDMDHENMFWYRQDPGLGLRLIYFSYDVKMKEKGDIPEGYSVSREKKERFSLILESASTNQTSMYLCASRRHTTNEKLFFGSGTQLSVL.

CDR3 loop: CASRAGGSYNEQFF. CDR3 in DNA: TGTGCCAGCAGGGCGGGAGGATCCTACAATGAGCAGTTCTTC. This chain joins TRBV2 and TRBJ2-1; TRBD2 matches at 8 bases. Germline CDR1 SNHLY, CDR2 FYNNEI. The CDR3 extends over 14 amino acids. V lost 6 bases to trimming and J lost 1 base; unmatched junction nucleotides: 2.

The chain carries TRBV5-1 and TRBJ2-1; 12 bases agree with TRBD2. The germline CDR1 and CDR2 sequences are SGHRS and YFSETQ. The CDR3 runs 17 residues. J gave up 7 bases and V 0 bases, and 8 bases lay outside the gene matches. DNA for the CDR3: TGCGCCAGCAGCTTGGCGTCCCTAGCGGGAGGGCCGAATGAGCAGTTCTTC. Amino acids: CASSLASLAGGPNEQFF.

The genes are TRBV5-1 and TRBJ2-2; tentative D call: TRBD1 (5 bases). The V end was cut by 0 bases, the J end by 0 bases, with 18 bases between. This CDR3 is built from 19 residues. Germline-derived CDR1 and CDR2 are SGHRS and YFSETQ. CDR3 nucleotides: TGCGCCAGCAGCTTGGAAGGATTGGGGCACGCGGCGAACACCGGGGAGCTGTTTTTT. The encoded protein is CASSLEGLGHAANTGELFF. Drawing the rest from reference TRBV5-1 and TRBJ2-2, the complete variable domain is KAGVTQTPRYLIKTRGQQVTLSCSPISGHRSVSWYQQTPGQGLQFLFEYFSETQRNKGNFPGRFSGRQFSNSRSEMNVSTLELGDSALYLCASSLEGLGHAANTGELFFGEGSRLTVL.

The chain uses TRBV7-9 and TRBJ2-5; 9 positions match TRBD2. The CDR3 spans 12 residues. With V trimmed by 9 bases and J by 5 bases, 4 bases remained unmatched. CDR1 is SEHNR, CDR2 FQNEAQ, per germline (reference sequence). CDR3 protein: CASSGSRETQYF. The CDR3 bases are TGTGCCAGTAGCGGGAGTCGGGAGACCCAGTACTTC. The whole variable domain, remainder taken from reference TRBV7-9 and TRBJ2-5, is DTGVSQNPRHKITKRGQNVTFRCDPISEHNRLYWYRQTLGQGPEFLTYFQNEAQLEKSRLLSDRFSAERPKGSFSTLEIQRTEQGDSAMYLCASSGSRETQYFGPGTRLLVL.

The genes are TRBV9 and TRBJ2-2; D perhaps matches TRBD2 (5 bases). This CDR3 contains 14 residues. V gave up 2 bases and J gave up 2 bases, with 7 bases separating them. Germline assignment: CDR1 SGDLS and CDR2 YYNGEE. The CDR3 here is CASSVTGNTGELFF. The DNA for the CDR3 is TGTGCCAGCAGCGTGACGGGAAACACCGGGGAGCTGTTTTTT.

The V call is TRBV7-2, the J call TRBJ2-7; TRBD2 might be the D (6 bases). V gave up 6 bases and J gave up 0 bases, with 12 bases separating them. The CDR3 length is 14 residues. Per the germline V gene, CDR1 is SGHTA and CDR2 is FQGNSA. The CDR3 loop is CASSWDFSSYEQYF. DNA of the CDR3: TGTGCCAGCAGTTGGGACTTCAGCTCCTACGAGCAGTACTTC.

This chain uses TRBV7-3 with TRBJ2-7, with D tentatively TRBD1 (6 bases). Germline V gene data show CDR1 as SGHTA and CDR2 as FQGTGA. Trimming shortened V by 5 bases and J by 3 bases, and 17 bases separated the two germline ends. This CDR3 region has 15 residues. The CDR3 nucleotides are TGTGCCAGCAGCCTACAAGGGGGACAAAACTACGAGCAGTACTTC. Amino acids: CASSLQGGQNYEQYF. Full variable domain (missing parts from reference TRBV7-3 and TRBJ2-7): GAGVSQTPSNKVTEKGKYVELRCDPISGHTALYWYRQSLGQGPEFLIYFQGTGAADDSGLPNDRFFAVRPEGSVSTLKIQRTERGDSAVYLCASSLQGGQNYEQYFGPGTRLTVT.

This chain connects TRBV5-1 to TRBJ1-4, with a possible D match to TRBD1 (5 bases). Trimming took off 4 bases at V and 0 bases at J, with 10 bases between the two ends. The CDR3 extends over 15 amino acids. Germline loops: CDR1 SGHRS, CDR2 YFSETQ. In DNA, the CDR3 is TGCGCCAGCAGCAGCACAGGAGCAACTAATGAAAAACTGTTTTTT. Amino acids: CASSSTGATNEKLFF.

In nucleotides, the CDR3 is TGTGCCAGCAGCATCTGGACTAGCGGGAGGGAGACCCAGTACTTC. It encodes CASSIWTSGRETQYF. The rearrangement joins TRBV7-2 to TRBJ2-5, with 14 bases fitting TRBD2. This CDR3 contains 15 residues. V was clipped by 5 bases and J by 5 bases; unmatched bases: 4. Per the germline V gene, CDR1 is SGHTA and CDR2 is FQGNSA.

This clone was observed a few times. The chain combines TRBV2 with TRBJ2-7; D is ambiguous. Trimming removed 4 bases from V and 0 bases from J, with 4 bases in between. CDR1 is SNHLY, CDR2 FYNNEI, per germline. The CDR3 is 12 residues long. In nucleotides, the CDR3 is TGTGCCAGCAGTGCTCGCTCCTACGAGCAGTACTTC. This sequence encodes CASSARSYEQYF.

The rearrangement links TRBV19 to TRBJ1-5; TRBD1 aligns across 7 bases. The CDR3 consists of 15 residues. The V segment lost 4 bases and the J segment 3 bases; nucleotides outside the gene matches: 6. Germline V gene lookup returns CDR1 LNHDA and CDR2 SQIVND (reference sequence). In DNA, the CDR3 is TGTGCCAGTAGTACCGACAGGGCCATCAATCAGCCCCAGCATTTT. The encoded protein is CASSTDRAINQPQHF.

This clone came up many times. This chain connects TRBV7-9 to TRBJ2-5, with 9 bases aligning to TRBD2. V lost 4 bases and J lost 5; bases outside the gene matches: 8. The CDR3 runs 15 residues. In germline, CDR1 is SEHNR, CDR2 FQNEAQ (reference sequence). This CDR3 is CASSSRLAAGETQYF. CDR3 nucleotides: TGTGCCAGCAGCTCGAGACTAGCGGCGGGGGAGACCCAGTACTTC. The variable domain in full, with the rest retrieved from reference TRBV7-9 and TRBJ2-5, is DTGVSQNPRHKITKRGQNVTFRCDPISEHNRLYWYRQTLGQGPEFLTYFQNEAQLEKSRLLSDRFSAERPKGSFSTLEIQRTEQGDSAMYLCASSSRLAAGETQYFGPGTRLLVL.